This TCR beta chain was identified during a study of T cell clonality in common variable immunodeficiency. CDR3 length: 13 amino acids. Germline V gene data show CDR1 as KGHSH and CDR2 as LQKENI. Findings and caveats of the study: Reportedly, TCR beta sequences from common variable immunodeficiency showed fewer deletions and N-nucleotide insertions.

TCRdb's copy holds only in-frame clones and misses some; the assay was immunoSEQ multiplex PCR. The sample has about 37,000 clones, none seen only once. This clone was seen more than once but under ten times. Its target is not known. The CDR3 is cut off 3 residues early in the read; its end comes from the germline J gene. The TCR comes from a person aged 18-70 years in good health. The chain employs TRBV18 and TRBJ1-2; 8 bases match TRBD1. Sequenced: peripheral blood mononuclear cells. The CDR3 here is CASSPAGQAGYTF. The sequenced CDR3 bases are TGTGCCAGCTCACCTGCGGGACAGGCAGGC.